This T cell receptor beta chain was observed in a study of regulatory T cells in long-lasting Graves disease. Study-level information: The study enrolled newly diagnosed Graves' patients on antithyroid drugs under 3 months.

The V and J ends lost 8 bases and 1 base respectively, with 14 bases between them. The V gene's germline CDR1 is MDHEN and CDR2 SYDVKM. This CDR3 region has 14 residues. In building TCR beta libraries, iRepertoire HTBI primers were used together with Arm-PCR of CDR3 regions. Each CDR3 protein is one row after TCRdb ran MiXCR on the multiplex PCR reads. Of fewer than 550,000 distinct CDR3 sequences in the sample, about 15% were seen once. Time point in this sample: newly diagnosed GD, antithyroid drugs for less than 3 months. RNA extracted from PBMCs served as the sequencing template. This clonotype was observed at least ten times. Another study also made use of these data, one on T cells in Graves' hyperthyroidism and ophthalmopathy.

The chain recombines TRBV28 with TRBJ2-5; D unresolved. This sequence originates from a young woman with Graves disease. The material was peripheral blood mononuclear cells (PBMCs), obtained at new diagnosis, from a patient treated with antithyroid drugs. CDR3 nucleotide sequence: TGTGCCAGCGGCAGCCCAGAATCCCAAGAGACCCAGTACTTC. Translating gives CASGSPESQETQYF.